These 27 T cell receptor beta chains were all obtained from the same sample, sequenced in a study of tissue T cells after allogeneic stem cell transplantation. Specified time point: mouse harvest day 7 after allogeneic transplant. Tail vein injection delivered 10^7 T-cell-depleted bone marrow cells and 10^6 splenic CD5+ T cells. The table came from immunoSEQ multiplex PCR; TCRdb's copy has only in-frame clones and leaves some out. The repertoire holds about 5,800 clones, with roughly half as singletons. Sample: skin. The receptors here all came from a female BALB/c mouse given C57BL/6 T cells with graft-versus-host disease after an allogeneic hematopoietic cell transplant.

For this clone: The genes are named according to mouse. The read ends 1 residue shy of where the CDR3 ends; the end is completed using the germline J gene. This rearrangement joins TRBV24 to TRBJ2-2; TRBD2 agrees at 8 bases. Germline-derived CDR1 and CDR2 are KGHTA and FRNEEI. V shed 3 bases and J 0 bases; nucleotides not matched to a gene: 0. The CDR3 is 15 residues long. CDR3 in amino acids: CASSLWGANTGQLYF. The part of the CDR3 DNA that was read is TGTGCCAGCAGTCTCTGGGGGGCAAACACCGGGCAGCTCTAC.

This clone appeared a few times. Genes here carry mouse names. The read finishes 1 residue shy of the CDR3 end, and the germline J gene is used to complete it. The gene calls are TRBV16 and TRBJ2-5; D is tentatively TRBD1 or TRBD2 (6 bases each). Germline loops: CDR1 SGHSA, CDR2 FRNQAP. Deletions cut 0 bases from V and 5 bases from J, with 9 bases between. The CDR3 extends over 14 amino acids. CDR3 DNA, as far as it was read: TGTGCAAGCAGCTTAGAGGGGGCGGGAGACACCCAGTAC. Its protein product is CASSLEGAGDTQY. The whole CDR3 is CASSLEGAGDTQYF.

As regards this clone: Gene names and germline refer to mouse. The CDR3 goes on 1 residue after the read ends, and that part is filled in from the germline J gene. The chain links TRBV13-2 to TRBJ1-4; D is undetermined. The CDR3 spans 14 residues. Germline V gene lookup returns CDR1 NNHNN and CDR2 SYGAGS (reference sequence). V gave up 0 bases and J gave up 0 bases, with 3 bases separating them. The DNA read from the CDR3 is TGTGCCAGCGGTGATGCATTTTCCAACGAAAGATTATTT. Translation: CASGDAFSNERLF. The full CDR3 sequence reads CASGDAFSNERLFF.

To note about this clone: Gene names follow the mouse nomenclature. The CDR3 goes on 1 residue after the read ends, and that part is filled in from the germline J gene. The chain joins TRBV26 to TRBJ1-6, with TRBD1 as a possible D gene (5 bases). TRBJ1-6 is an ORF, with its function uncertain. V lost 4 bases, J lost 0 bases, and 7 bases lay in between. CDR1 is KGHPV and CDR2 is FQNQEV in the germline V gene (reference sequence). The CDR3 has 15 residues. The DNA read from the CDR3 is TGTGCCAGCAGTCGGGACCATTCCTATAATTCGCCCCTCTAC. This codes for CASSRDHSYNSPLY. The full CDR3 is CASSRDHSYNSPLYF.

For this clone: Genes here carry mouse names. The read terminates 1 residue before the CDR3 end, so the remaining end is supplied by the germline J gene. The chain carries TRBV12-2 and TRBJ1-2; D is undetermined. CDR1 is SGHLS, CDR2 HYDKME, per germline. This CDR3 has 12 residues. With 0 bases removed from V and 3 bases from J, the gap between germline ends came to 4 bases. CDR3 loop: CASSLDHSDYTF. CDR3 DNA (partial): TGTGCCAGCTCTCTCGACCACTCCGACTACACC.

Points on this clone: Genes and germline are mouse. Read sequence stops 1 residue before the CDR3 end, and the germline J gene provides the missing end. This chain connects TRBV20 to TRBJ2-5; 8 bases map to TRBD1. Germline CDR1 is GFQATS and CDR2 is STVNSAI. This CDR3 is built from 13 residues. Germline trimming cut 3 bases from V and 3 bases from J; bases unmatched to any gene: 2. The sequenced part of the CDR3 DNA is TGTGGTGCTAGAAGGGACAGGCAAGACACCCAGTAC. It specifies CGARRDRQDTQY. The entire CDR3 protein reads CGARRDRQDTQYF. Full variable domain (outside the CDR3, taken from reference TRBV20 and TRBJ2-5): GALVYQYPRRTICKSGTSMRMECQAVGFQATSVAWYRQSPQKTFELIALSTVNSAIKYEQNFTQEKFPISHPNLSFSSMTVLNAYLEDRGLYLCGARRDRQDTQYFGPGTRLLVL.

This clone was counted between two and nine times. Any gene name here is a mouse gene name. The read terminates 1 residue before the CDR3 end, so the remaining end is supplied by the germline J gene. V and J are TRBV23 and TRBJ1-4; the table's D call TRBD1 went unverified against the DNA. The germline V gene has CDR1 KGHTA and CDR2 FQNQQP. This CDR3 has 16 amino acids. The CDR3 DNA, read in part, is TGCTCCAGCAGTCAATCTGGACAGACCTCCAACGAAAGATTATTT. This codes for CSSSQSGQTSNERLF. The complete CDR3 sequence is CSSSQSGQTSNERLFF.

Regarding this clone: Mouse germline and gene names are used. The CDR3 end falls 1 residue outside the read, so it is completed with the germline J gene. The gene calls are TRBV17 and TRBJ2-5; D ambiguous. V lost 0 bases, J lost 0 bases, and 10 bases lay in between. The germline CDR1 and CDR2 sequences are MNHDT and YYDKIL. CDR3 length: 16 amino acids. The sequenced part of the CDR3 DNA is TGTGCTAGCAGTAGAGATAGAGAGTTTAACCAAGACACCCAGTAC. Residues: CASSRDREFNQDTQY. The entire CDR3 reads CASSRDREFNQDTQYF.

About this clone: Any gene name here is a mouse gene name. Here the CDR3 reads CASSLDVGGARDTQYF. The CDR3 bases that were read are TGTGCAAGCAGCTTAGATGTTGGGGGGGCGCGTGACACCCAGTAC. The J gene is TRBJ2-5, the V gene TRBV16, with 9 bases fitting TRBD2. The read stops 1 residue short of the end of the CDR3; the missing end is completed from the germline J gene. The CDR3 covers 16 residues. Germline V gives CDR1 SGHSA, CDR2 FRNQAP. V lost 0 bases, J lost 6 bases, and 7 bases stayed unmatched.

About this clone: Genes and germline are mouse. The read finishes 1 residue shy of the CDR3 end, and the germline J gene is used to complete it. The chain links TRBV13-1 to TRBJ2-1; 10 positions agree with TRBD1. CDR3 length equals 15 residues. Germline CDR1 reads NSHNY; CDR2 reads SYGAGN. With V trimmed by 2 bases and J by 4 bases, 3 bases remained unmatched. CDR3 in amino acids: CASSDRDRGYAEQFF. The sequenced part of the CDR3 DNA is TGTGCCAGCAGTGACCGGGACAGGGGATATGCTGAGCAGTTC.

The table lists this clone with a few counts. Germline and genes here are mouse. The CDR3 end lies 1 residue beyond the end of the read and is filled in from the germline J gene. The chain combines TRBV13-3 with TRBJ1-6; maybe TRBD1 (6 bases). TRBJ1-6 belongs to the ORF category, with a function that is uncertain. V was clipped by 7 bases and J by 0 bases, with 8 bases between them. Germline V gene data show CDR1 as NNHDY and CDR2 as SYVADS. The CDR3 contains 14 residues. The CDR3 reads CASGTSSYNSPLYF. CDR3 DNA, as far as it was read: TGTGCCAGCGGGACATCTTCCTATAATTCGCCCCTCTAC.

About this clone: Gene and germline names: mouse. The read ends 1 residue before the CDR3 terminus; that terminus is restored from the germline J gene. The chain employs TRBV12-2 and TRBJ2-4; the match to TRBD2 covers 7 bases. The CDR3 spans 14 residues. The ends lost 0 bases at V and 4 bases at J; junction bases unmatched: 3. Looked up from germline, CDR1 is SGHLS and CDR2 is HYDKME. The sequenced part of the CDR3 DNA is TGTGCCAGCTCTCTCTGGGGGGAGGAAAACACCTTGTAC. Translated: CASSLWGEENTLY. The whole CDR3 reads CASSLWGEENTLYF. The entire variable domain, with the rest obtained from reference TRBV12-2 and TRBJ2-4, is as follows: NSGVVQSPRYIIKGKGERSILKCIPISGHLSVAWYQQTQGQELKFFIQHYDKMERDKGNLPSRFSVQQFDDYHSEMNMSALELEDSAVYFCASSLWGEENTLYFGAGTRLSVL.

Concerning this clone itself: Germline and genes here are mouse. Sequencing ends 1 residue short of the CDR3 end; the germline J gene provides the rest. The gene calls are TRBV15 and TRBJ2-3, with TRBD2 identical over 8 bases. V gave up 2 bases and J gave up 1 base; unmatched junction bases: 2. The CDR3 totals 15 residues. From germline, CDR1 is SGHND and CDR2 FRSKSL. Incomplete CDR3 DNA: TGTGCCAGCAGTTTACTGGGGGGTGGTGCAGAAACGCTGTAT. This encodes CASSLLGGGAETLY. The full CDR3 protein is CASSLLGGGAETLYF. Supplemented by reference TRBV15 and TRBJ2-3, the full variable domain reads DAGVTQTPRHEVAEKGQTIILKCEPVSGHNDLFWYRQTKIQGLELLSYFRSKSLMEDGGAFKDRFKAEMLNSSFSTLKIQPTEPKDSAVYLCASSLLGGGAETLYFGSGTRLTVL.

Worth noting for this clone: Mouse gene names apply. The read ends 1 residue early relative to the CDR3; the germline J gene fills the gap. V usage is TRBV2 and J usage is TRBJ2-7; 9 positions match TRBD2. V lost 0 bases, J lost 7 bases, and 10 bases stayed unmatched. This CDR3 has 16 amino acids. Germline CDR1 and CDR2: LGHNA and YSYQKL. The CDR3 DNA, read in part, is TGTGCCAGCAGCCAAGAAGTGCTGGGGGGGGCGATGGAACAGTAC. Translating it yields CASSQEVLGGAMEQY. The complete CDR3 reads CASSQEVLGGAMEQYF.

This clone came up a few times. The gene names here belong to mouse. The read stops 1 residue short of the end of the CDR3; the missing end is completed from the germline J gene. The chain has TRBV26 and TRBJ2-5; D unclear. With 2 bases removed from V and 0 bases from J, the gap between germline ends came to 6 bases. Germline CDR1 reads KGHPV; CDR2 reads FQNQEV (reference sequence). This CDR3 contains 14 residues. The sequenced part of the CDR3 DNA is TGTGCCAGCAGTCTGGGAGTTAACCAAGACACCCAGTAC. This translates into CASSLGVNQDTQY. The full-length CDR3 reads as CASSLGVNQDTQYF.

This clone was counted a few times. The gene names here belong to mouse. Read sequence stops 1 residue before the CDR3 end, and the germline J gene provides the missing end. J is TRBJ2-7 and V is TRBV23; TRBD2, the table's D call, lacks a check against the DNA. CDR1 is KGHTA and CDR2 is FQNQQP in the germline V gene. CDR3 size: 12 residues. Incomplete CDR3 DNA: TGCTCCAGCAGTCGGCTGGGGGATGAACAGTAC. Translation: CSSSRLGDEQY. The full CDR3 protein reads CSSSRLGDEQYF.

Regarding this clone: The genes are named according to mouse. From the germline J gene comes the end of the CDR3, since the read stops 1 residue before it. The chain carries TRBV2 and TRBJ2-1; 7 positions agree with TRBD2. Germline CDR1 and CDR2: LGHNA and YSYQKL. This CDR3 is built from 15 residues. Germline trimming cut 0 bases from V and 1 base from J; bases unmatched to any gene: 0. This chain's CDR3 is CASSQEGGNYAEQFF. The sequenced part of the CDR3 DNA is TGTGCCAGCAGCCAAGAGGGGGGGAACTATGCTGAGCAGTTC.

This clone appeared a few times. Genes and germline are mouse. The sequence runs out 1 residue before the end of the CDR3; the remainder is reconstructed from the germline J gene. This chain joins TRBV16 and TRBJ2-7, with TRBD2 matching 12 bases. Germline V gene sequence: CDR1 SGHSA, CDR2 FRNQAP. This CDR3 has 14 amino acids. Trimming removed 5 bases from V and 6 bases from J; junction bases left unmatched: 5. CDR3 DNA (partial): TGTGCAAGCAGCCCCGGGACTGGGGGGCGTGAACAGTAC. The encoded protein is CASSPGTGGREQY. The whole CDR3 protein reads CASSPGTGGREQYF.

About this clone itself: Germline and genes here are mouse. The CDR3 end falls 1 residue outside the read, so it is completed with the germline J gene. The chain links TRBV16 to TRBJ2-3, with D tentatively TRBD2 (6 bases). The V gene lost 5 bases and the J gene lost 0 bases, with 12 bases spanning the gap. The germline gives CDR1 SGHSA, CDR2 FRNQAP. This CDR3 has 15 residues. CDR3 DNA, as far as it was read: TGTGCAAGCAGCGCGCCGGGACTCAGTGCAGAAACGCTGTAT. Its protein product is CASSAPGLSAETLY. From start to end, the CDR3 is CASSAPGLSAETLYF.

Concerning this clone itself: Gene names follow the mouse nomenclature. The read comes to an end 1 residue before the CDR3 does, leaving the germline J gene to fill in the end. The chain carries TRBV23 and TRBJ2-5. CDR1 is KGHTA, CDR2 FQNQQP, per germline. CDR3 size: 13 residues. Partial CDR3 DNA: TGCTCCAGCAGTCAGGGGGACCAAGACACCCAGTAC. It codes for CSSSQGDQDTQY. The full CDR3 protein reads CSSSQGDQDTQYF.

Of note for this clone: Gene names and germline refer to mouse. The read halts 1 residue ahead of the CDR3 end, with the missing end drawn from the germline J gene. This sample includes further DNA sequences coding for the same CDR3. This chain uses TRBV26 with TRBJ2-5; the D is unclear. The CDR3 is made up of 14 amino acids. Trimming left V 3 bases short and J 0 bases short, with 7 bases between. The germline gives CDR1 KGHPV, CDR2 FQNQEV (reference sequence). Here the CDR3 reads CASSLQINQDTQYF. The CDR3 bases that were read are TGTGCCAGCAGTCTACAGATTAACCAAGACACCCAGTAC.

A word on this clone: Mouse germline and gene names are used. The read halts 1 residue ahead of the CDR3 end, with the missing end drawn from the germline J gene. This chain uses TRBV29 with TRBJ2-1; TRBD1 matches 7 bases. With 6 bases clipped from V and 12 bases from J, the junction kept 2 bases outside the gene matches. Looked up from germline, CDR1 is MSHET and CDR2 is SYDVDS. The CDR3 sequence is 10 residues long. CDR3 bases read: TGTGCTAGCAGCAGGGGGTGGCAGTTC. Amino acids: CASSRGWQF. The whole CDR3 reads CASSRGWQFF.

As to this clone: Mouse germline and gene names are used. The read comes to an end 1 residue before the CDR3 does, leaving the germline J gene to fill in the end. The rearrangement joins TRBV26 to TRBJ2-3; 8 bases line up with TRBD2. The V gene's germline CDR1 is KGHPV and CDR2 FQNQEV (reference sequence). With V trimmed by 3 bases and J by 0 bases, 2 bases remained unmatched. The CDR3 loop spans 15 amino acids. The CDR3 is CASSLGGGSAETLYF. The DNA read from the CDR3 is TGTGCCAGCAGTCTTGGGGGGGGTAGTGCAGAAACGCTGTAT.

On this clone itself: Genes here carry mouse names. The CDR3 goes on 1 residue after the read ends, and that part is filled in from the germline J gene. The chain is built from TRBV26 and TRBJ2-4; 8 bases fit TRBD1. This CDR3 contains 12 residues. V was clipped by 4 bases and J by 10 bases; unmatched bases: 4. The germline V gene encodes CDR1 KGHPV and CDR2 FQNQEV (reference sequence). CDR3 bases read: TGTGCCAGCAGTCCCGGACAGGGCTCCTTGTAC. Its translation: CASSPGQGSLY. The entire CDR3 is CASSPGQGSLYF.

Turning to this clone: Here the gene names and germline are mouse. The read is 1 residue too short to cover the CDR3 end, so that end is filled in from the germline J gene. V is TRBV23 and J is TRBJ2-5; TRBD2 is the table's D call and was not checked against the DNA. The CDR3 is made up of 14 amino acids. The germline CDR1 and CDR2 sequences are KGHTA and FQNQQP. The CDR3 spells CSSSQLGGEDTQYF. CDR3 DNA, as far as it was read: TGCTCCAGCAGTCAACTGGGGGGGGAAGACACCCAGTAC.

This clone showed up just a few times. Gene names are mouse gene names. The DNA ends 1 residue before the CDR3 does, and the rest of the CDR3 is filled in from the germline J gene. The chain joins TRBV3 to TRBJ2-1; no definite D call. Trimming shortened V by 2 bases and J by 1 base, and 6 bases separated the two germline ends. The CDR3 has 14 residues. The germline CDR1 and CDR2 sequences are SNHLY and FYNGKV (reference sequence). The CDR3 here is CASSLRQNYAEQFF. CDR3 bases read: TGTGCCAGCAGCTTAAGACAAAACTATGCTGAGCAGTTC.

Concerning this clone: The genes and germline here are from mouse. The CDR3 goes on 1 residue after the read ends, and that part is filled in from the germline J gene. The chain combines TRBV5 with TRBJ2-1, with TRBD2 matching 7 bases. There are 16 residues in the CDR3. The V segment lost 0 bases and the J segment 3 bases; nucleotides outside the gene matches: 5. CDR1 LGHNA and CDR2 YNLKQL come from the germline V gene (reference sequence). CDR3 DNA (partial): TGTGCCAGCAGCCAAGAACAACTGGGGCCCTATGCTGAGCAGTTC. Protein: CASSQEQLGPYAEQF. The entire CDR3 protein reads CASSQEQLGPYAEQFF.